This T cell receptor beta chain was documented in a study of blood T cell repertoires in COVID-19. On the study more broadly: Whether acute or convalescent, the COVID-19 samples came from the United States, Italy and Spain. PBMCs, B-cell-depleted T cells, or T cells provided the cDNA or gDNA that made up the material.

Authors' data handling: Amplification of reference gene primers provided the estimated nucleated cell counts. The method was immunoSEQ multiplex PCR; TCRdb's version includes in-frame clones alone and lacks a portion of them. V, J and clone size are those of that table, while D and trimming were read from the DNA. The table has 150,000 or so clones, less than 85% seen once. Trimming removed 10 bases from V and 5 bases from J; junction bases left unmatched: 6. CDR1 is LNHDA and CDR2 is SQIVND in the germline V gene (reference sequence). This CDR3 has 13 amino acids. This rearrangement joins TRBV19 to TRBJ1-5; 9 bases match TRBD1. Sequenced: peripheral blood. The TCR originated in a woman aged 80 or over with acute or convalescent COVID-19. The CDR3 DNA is TGTGCCACTAACCGGGACAGGGATCAGCCCCAGCATTTT. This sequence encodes CATNRDRDQPQHF. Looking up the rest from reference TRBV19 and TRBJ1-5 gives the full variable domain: DGGITQSPKYLFRKEGQNVTLSCEQNLNHDAMYWYRQDPGQGLRLIYYSQIVNDFQKGDIAEGYSVSREKKESFPLTVTSAQKNPTAFYLCATNRDRDQPQHFGDGTRLSIL.